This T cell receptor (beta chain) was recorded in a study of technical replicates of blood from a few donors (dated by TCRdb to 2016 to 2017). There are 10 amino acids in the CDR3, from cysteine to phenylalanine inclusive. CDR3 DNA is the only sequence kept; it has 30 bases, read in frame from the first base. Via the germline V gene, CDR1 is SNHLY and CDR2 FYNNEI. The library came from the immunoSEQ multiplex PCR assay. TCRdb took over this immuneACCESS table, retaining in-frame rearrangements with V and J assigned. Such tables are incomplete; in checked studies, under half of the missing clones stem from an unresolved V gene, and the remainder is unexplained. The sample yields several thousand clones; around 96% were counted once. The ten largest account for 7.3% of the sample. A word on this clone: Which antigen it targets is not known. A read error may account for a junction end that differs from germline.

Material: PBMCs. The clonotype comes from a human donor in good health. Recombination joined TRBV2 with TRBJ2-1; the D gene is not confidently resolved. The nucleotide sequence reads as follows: TGTGCCAGCAGCGAATACGAACTACTCTTC. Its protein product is CASSEYELLF.